This TCR beta chain came from a study of PD-L1 blockade in urothelial cancer. Time point described: pretreatment peripheral blood. V was pared by 10 bases and J by 3 bases, with 15 bases between. Germline CDR1 is SNHLY and CDR2 is FYNNEI. The CDR3 extends over 13 amino acids. Data came from immunoSEQ multiplex PCR; TCRdb stores just in-frame clones and leaves some out. The sample includes fewer than 50,000 clones, about 86% of them seen just once. The sample consisted of PBMCs, taken around atezolizumab (anti-PD-L1) treatment. This TCR derives from a man between 65 and 85 years old with urothelial cancer. V gene TRBV2 combines with J gene TRBJ1-2, with D unresolved. Here the CDR3 reads CAIHAVEDYGYTF. The CDR3 DNA is TGTGCCATCCACGCGGTCGAGGACTATGGCTACACCTTC.